This TCR beta chain is from a study of low-dose radiotherapy and immunotherapy resistance in tumors. Looking at the study overall: Patients took aspirin (300 mg orally, daily) for four cycles beginning at cycle 1 day 1.

Time point denoted: after trial treatment. Treatment in this sample: LDRT plus nivolumab, ipilimumab, low-dose cyclophosphamide and aspirin (RACIN trial). At least ten counts were recorded for this clonotype. Germline V gene lookup returns CDR1 MDHEN and CDR2 SYDVKM. V was clipped by 6 bases and J by 4 bases; unmatched bases: 2. The CDR3 loop spans 14 amino acids. TRAV and TRBV primers primed cDNA for both TCRalpha and TCRbeta. Using a constant-region primer together with a V-primer adapter, TCRs were subjected to around 20 PCR cycles of amplification. Using its own MiXCR run on the reads, TCRdb lists one record per CDR3 protein. Of under 95,000 distinct CDR3 sequences in the sample, around 17% were seen once.

The chain combines TRBV28 with TRBJ1-4, with TRBD1 matching 10 bases. This TCR was recovered from a male donor with prostate cancer. Sequenced material: PBMCs, taken after low-dose radiotherapy plus immunotherapy. The CDR3 region is CASRGTGDNEKLFF. CDR3 coding DNA: TGTGCCAGCAGGGGGACAGGGGATAATGAAAAACTGTTTTTT.